The 21 T cell receptor beta chains reported below all come from one sample, sequenced in a study of cytomegalovirus exposure and HLA in healthy donors. PCR primers comprised 60 Vbeta and 13 Jbeta primers. Profiling relied on immunoSEQ multiplex PCR, and the TCRdb table lists in-frame clones only, not all of them. The sample records some 120,000 clones, around 78% being singletons. Sequenced sample: PBMCs. The receptors were sampled from a woman in her thirties or forties in good health and CMV-seronegative.

The chain combines TRBV27 with TRBJ2-7; possible D gene TRBD2, 6 bases. The germline V gene encodes CDR1 MNHEY and CDR2 SMNVEV (reference sequence). Deletions cut 3 bases from V and 2 bases from J, with 14 bases between. The CDR3 covers 15 residues. The CDR3 spells CASSLGGTPTYEQYF. For the CDR3, the DNA is TGTGCCAGCAGTTTGGGCGGGACCCCTACCTACGAGCAGTACTTC.

The chain has TRBV7-2 and TRBJ2-1; 7 nucleotides align to TRBD2. Germline trimming cut 1 base from V and 9 bases from J; bases unmatched to any gene: 6. The CDR3 length is 14 residues. Germline assignment: CDR1 SGHTA and CDR2 FQGNSA. CDR3 sequence: CASSLGTRTSEQFF. CDR3 DNA: TGTGCCAGCAGCTTAGGGACTAGAACTTCTGAGCAGTTCTTC.

This chain uses TRBV4-2 with TRBJ2-1; D might be TRBD1 (7 bases). The CDR3 sequence is 22 residues long. V lost 0 bases and J 0 bases, leaving 27 bases between the germline ends. The V gene's germline CDR1 is LGHNA and CDR2 YNFKEQ. The CDR3 reads CASSQDLKGAGMGHSSYNEQFF. In nucleotides, the CDR3 is TGTGCCAGCAGCCAAGATTTGAAGGGGGCGGGAATGGGACATAGCTCCTACAATGAGCAGTTCTTC.

The V and J genes are TRBV5-1 and TRBJ2-7; the D gene is possibly TRBD1 (6 bases). The germline V gene encodes CDR1 SGHRS and CDR2 YFSETQ. This CDR3 is built from 14 residues. The germline V and J ends were trimmed by 3 bases and 3 bases, with 13 bases remaining between them. CDR3 protein: CASSSEWDNYEQYF. CDR3 nucleotide sequence: TGCGCCAGCAGCTCCGAATGGGACAACTACGAGCAGTACTTC.

The DNA of the CDR3 is TGTGCCATCAGAACGGCGGCGGGGGGGTCCTACGAGCAGTACTTC. Translating it yields CAIRTAAGGSYEQYF. The chain links TRBV10-3 to TRBJ2-7; TRBD2 matches 9 bases. V was clipped by 6 bases and J by 1 base; unmatched bases: 7. Germline values: CDR1 ENHRY, CDR2 SYGVKD. This CDR3 has 15 residues.

The chain carries TRBV28 and TRBJ1-1, with 8 nucleotides matching TRBD1. In germline, CDR1 is MDHEN, CDR2 SYDVKM. Germline trimming cut 4 bases from V and 5 bases from J; bases unmatched to any gene: 12. The CDR3 runs 16 residues. CDR3 DNA sequence: TGTGCCAGCAGTTACGGGTGGGGGCAGGGGGCAACTGAAGCTTTCTTT. It specifies CASSYGWGQGATEAFF.

The chain uses TRBV28 and TRBJ2-7, with D perhaps TRBD1 (5 bases). Germline values: CDR1 MDHEN, CDR2 SYDVKM. V was cut by 6 bases and J by 3 bases, with 9 bases left in between. The CDR3 is 12 residues long. The CDR3 sequence is CASRPQGYEQYF. The CDR3 DNA reads TGTGCCAGCAGACCTCAGGGCTACGAGCAGTACTTC. Together with reference TRBV28 and TRBJ2-7, the CDR3 gives the full variable domain: DVKVTQSSRYLVKRTGEKVFLECVQDMDHENMFWYRQDPGLGLRLIYFSYDVKMKEKGDIPEGYSVSREKKERFSLILESASTNQTSMYLCASRPQGYEQYFGPGTRLTVT.

This CDR3 is CASKTGTGEETQYF. In DNA form, the CDR3 reads TGCGCCTCGAAGACCGGGACAGGGGAGGAGACCCAGTACTTC. The rearrangement joins TRBV5-1 to TRBJ2-5; 10 nucleotides agree with TRBD1. The CDR3 contains 14 residues. The germline V gene has CDR1 SGHRS and CDR2 YFSETQ. V lost 10 bases and J lost 5; bases outside the gene matches: 11.

The CDR3 here is CASSILAGVNEQYF. CDR3 coding DNA: TGTGCCAGTAGTATTTTAGCGGGAGTCAACGAGCAGTACTTC. The chain links TRBV19 to TRBJ2-7; 9 positions match TRBD2. Germline V gene sequence: CDR1 LNHDA, CDR2 SQIVND (reference sequence). The CDR3 length is 14 residues. V lost 3 bases, J lost 5 bases, and 5 bases stayed unmatched.

V gene TRBV9 combines with J gene TRBJ2-2; weak D call: TRBD2 (6 bases). Trimming left V 5 bases short and J 5 bases short, with 16 bases between. From germline, CDR1 is SGDLS and CDR2 YYNGEE. This CDR3 region has 15 residues. CDR3 residues: CASRIGSPETGELFF. In DNA, the CDR3 is TGTGCCAGCAGGATCGGGAGCCCGGAGACCGGGGAGCTGTTTTTT. Full variable domain (remainder filled in from reference TRBV9 and TRBJ2-2): DSGVTQTPKHLITATGQRVTLRCSPRSGDLSVYWYQQSLDQGLQFLIQYYNGEERAKGNILERFSAQQFPDLHSELNLSSLELGDSALYFCASRIGSPETGELFFGEGSRLTVL.

The count of this clone is one. The chain links TRBV18 to TRBJ1-2, with TRBD1 identical over 11 bases. V dropped 2 bases and J dropped 7; count of bases not matched to a gene: 3. CDR1 KGHSH and CDR2 LQKENI come from the germline V gene. The CDR3 sequence is 14 residues long. Here the CDR3 reads CASSPAGTGGGYTF. CDR3 DNA: TGTGCCAGCTCACCAGCCGGGACAGGGGGTGGCTACACCTTC.

The chain is built from TRBV10-1 and TRBJ2-3; unclear D gene. The CDR3 runs 13 residues. The V gene lost 4 bases and the J gene lost 4 bases, with 9 bases spanning the gap. The germline V gene encodes CDR1 WNHNN and CDR2 SYGVQD (reference sequence). In DNA form, the CDR3 reads TGCGCCAGCAGTGCTACAGTTCCAGATACGCAGTATTTT. Encoded protein: CASSATVPDTQYF.

This clone was seen a single time. The gene calls are TRBV7-9 and TRBJ2-5; no definite D call. Germline loops: CDR1 SEHNR, CDR2 FQNEAQ (reference sequence). Trimming cost V 5 bases and J 9 bases, with 19 bases left between them. The CDR3 contains 14 residues. In DNA, the CDR3 is TGTGCCAGCAGCCCATTCCTCGGAGAGACGTCCCAGTACTTC. It encodes CASSPFLGETSQYF.

The chain joins TRBV7-9 to TRBJ2-7; 10 bases are shared with TRBD2. The CDR3 is made up of 16 amino acids. Germline-derived CDR1 and CDR2 are SEHNR and FQNEAQ (reference sequence). The junction had 12 bases not matched to a gene; V was cut back by 5 bases and J by 5 bases. Written as DNA, the CDR3 is TGTGCCAGCAGCCCGCAGTCTAGCGGGAGTCACAACGAGCAGTACTTC. This codes for CASSPQSSGSHNEQYF. Combining the CDR3 with reference TRBV7-9 and TRBJ2-7 gives the whole variable domain DTGVSQNPRHKITKRGQNVTFRCDPISEHNRLYWYRQTLGQGPEFLTYFQNEAQLEKSRLLSDRFSAERPKGSFSTLEIQRTEQGDSAMYLCASSPQSSGSHNEQYFGPGTRLTVT.

The chain joins TRBV5-1 to TRBJ1-3, with TRBD1 matching 7 bases. CDR1 SGHRS and CDR2 YFSETQ come from the germline V gene. There are 13 residues in the CDR3. The junction had 5 bases not matched to a gene; V was cut back by 4 bases and J by 7 bases. Written as DNA, the CDR3 is TGCGCCAGCAGCCCCGGGACAGATAACACCATATATTTT. It is translated as CASSPGTDNTIYF.

The rearrangement uses TRBV7-9 and TRBJ2-7; D is undetermined. The CDR3 spans 17 residues. Germline loops: CDR1 SEHNR, CDR2 FQNEAQ (reference sequence). V gave up 0 bases and J gave up 2 bases, with 17 bases separating them. CDR3 sequence reads: CASSLALQVQRPYEQYF. CDR3 in DNA: TGTGCCAGCAGCTTAGCGTTGCAGGTTCAAAGGCCCTACGAGCAGTACTTC.

Comments on this clone: Mismatch with germline at one junction end may stem from a read error. This chain links TRBV7-9 with TRBJ1-2; 8 bases are shared with TRBD1. Germline CDR1 is SEHNR and CDR2 is FQNEAQ (reference sequence). The CDR3 is 18 amino acids. DNA for the CDR3: TGTTCCAGCAGCTTAGTTGGTTCGGGAGGCAGGGGGCACGTTCCATACACCTTC. Its protein product is CSSSLVGSGGRGHVPYTF.

The CDR3 sequence is CASSLAPGNTGELFF. DNA for the CDR3: TGTGCCAGCAGCTTAGCCCCAGGGAACACCGGGGAGCTGTTTTTT. The genes are TRBV7-2 and TRBJ2-2; D unclear. CDR1 and CDR2 from the germline V gene are SGHTA and FQGNSA. Trimming removed 0 bases from V and 1 base from J, with 6 bases in between. The CDR3 length is 15 residues. Looking up the rest from reference TRBV7-2 and TRBJ2-2 gives the full variable domain: GAGVSQSPSNKVTEKGKDVELRCDPISGHTALYWYRQSLGQGLEFLIYFQGNSAPDKSGLPSDRFSAERTGGSVSTLTIQRTQQEDSAVYLCASSLAPGNTGELFFGEGSRLTVL.

The chain carries TRBV5-1 and TRBJ2-7; TRBD2 agrees at 7 bases. The CDR3 extends over 13 amino acids. Germline loops: CDR1 SGHRS, CDR2 YFSETQ. J lost 5 bases, V lost 6 bases, and 8 bases had no gene match. CDR3 protein: CASKPIGRHEQYF. The CDR3 nucleotides read TGCGCCAGCAAGCCTATCGGGAGGCACGAGCAGTACTTC.

The chain combines TRBV5-6 with TRBJ2-7; D is unresolved. Trimming removed 2 bases at V and 0 bases at J, with 3 bases between. Germline assignment: CDR1 SGHDT and CDR2 YYEEEE. This CDR3 is 12 amino acids long. CDR3 sequence (DNA): TGTGCCAGCAGCTTCATCTCCTACGAGCAGTACTTC. Translated, it gives CASSFISYEQYF.

V gene TRBV28 combines with J gene TRBJ2-5; D is uncertain. Trimming left V 8 bases short and J 5 bases short, with 12 bases between. CDR1 is MDHEN, CDR2 SYDVKM, per germline. The CDR3 totals 12 residues. The CDR3 sequence is CASCKAEETQYF. The CDR3 coding sequence is TGTGCCAGCTGTAAGGCGGAGGAGACCCAGTACTTC.